This T cell receptor (beta chain) was recorded in a study of OX40 agonist ivuxolimab in advanced cancers. Study-level information: A mean age of around 66 years, range about 23 to 90, was recorded, and under 85% were male. Overall study results and limits: No antigen was identified for the clonally expanded peripheral T cells.

Remarks on this clone: The antigen is not known.

The CDR3 is 15 amino acids. Trimming removed 6 bases at V and 4 bases at J, with 18 bases between. Autoimmune disease history or systemic immunosuppression led to patients being barred. Method: immunoSEQ multiplex PCR; TCRdb's copy keeps in-frame clones and lacks some. The sample yields about 71,000 clones, 84% seen once. The receptor's source is an adult with an advanced solid tumor such as melanoma, head and neck, liver or kidney cancer. The rearrangement joins TRBV23-1 to TRBJ1-2; the D gene is possibly TRBD1 (5 bases). TRBV23-1 is classed as an ORF, of uncertain function. The sequences come from CD4+ or CD8+ T cells sorted from blood, collected in a trial of the OX40 agonist ivuxolimab. In DNA, the CDR3 is TGCGCCAGCAGGGTCCTGCCGGGGCAGATCTATGGCTACACCTTC. Amino acids: CASRVLPGQIYGYTF.